This TCR beta chain was sequenced for a study of beta chain features in type 1 diabetes. Whole-study results and caveats: When Type 1 diabetes patients were examined, their TCRB CDR3s proved moderately but significantly shorter in all four CD4+ subsets.

A remark on this clone: Its target is not known. Different DNA sequences within this sample yield the same CDR3.

All of the isolated RNA was reverse transcribed, so expressed TCRB transcripts were sequenced. The data were produced by immunoSEQ multiplex PCR, yet TCRdb's version contains in-frame clones alone and is incomplete. There are fewer than 400,000 clones in the sample; approximately 9.9% occur only once, and 0.9% to 1.1% lies in the top ten. Germline values: CDR1 SGDLS, CDR2 YYNGEE. The V and J ends lost 3 bases and 5 bases, in that order; junction bases with no gene match: 5. This CDR3 spans 15 amino acids. V gene TRBV9 combines with J gene TRBJ2-5, with 12 bases aligning to TRBD2. Sequenced: central memory CD4+ T cells from blood. This TCR was recovered from a young man with type 1 diabetes. This chain's CDR3 is CASSAGTSGPETQYF. In DNA, the CDR3 is TGTGCCAGCAGCGCTGGGACTAGCGGGCCCGAGACCCAGTACTTC.